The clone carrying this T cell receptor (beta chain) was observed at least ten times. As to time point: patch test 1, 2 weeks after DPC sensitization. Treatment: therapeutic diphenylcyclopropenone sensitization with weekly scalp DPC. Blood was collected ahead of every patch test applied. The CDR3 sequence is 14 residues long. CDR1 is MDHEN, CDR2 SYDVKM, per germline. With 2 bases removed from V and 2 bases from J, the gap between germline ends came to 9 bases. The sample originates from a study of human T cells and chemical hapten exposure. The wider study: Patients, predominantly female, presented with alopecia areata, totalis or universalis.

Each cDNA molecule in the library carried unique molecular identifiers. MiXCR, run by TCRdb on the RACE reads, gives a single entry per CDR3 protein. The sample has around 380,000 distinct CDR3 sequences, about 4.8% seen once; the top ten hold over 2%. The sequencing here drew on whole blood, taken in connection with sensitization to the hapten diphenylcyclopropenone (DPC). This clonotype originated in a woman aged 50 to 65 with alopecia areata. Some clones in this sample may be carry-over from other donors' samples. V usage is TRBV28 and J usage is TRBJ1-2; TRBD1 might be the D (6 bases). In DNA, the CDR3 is TGTGCCAGCAGTTTAAACAGGGAAAACTATGGCTACACCTTC. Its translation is CASSLNRENYGYTF.